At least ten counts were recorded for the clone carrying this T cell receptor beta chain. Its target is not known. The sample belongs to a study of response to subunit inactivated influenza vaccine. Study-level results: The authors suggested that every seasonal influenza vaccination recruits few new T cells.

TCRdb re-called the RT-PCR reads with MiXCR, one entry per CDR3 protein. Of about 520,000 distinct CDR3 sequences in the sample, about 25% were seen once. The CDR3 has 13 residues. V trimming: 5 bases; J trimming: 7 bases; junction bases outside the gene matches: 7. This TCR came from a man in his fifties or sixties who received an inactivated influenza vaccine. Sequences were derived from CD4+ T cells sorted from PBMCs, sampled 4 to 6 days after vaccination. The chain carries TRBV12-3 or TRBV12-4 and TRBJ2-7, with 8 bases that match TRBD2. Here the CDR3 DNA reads TGTGCCAGCAGTCGAGCGGGAGCAATGGAGCAGTACTTC. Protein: CASSRAGAMEQYF.